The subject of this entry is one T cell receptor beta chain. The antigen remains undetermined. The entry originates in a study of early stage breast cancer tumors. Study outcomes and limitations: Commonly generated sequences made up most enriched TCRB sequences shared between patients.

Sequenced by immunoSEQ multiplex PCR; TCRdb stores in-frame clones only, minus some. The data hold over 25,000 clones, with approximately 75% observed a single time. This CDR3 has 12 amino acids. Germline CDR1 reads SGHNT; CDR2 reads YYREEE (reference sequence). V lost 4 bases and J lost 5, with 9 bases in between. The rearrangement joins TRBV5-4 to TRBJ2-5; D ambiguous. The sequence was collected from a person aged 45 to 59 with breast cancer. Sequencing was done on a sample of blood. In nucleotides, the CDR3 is TGTGCCAGCAGCCCGGACGGGGAGACCCAGTACTTC. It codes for CASSPDGETQYF.